This T cell receptor beta chain was captured by sequencing in a study of beta chain features in type 1 diabetes. Looking at the study overall: Comparable age, gender and cell yields were observed in patients relative to healthy donors.

Overall study results and limits: Among patients with Type 1 diabetes, TCRB CDR3s were moderately but significantly shorter in every one of the four CD4+ subsets.

Every isolated RNA sample was fully reverse transcribed, so sequencing captured expressed TCRB transcripts. Data came from immunoSEQ multiplex PCR; TCRdb stores just in-frame clones and leaves some out. The sample yields around 310,000 clones, about 13% seen once. The germline V gene has CDR1 SGHTA and CDR2 FQGNSA. The CDR3 is 12 residues long. The ends lost 6 bases at V and 10 bases at J; junction bases unmatched: 4. Of note for this clone: The target antigen is unknown.

The sequencing input was naive CD4+ T cells from blood. This receptor was obtained from a woman under 30 with type 1 diabetes. The V gene is TRBV7-2, the J gene TRBJ2-1, with TRBD2 identical over 9 bases. The CDR3 DNA reads TGTGCCAGCAGAAAGCGGGAGGTAGAGCAGTTCTTC. Its translation is CASRKREVEQFF.